A selection of T cell receptor beta chains follows, all from one sample in a study of technical replicates of blood from a few donors. Some clones are missing from TCRdb's copy, which holds only in-frame ones; the method was immunoSEQ multiplex PCR. The table lists approximately 13,000 clones, roughly 84% of them singletons. The specimen was PBMCs. The receptors here all came from a human donor in good health. Both conserved end residues are trimmed from each CDR3. Clone sizes are given selectively: once, few, many, or a class where the clone is expanded.

- 14 TRBV2 ASSELGGNSNQPQH
- 12 TRBV2 ASSAVSSNQPQH
few 13 TRBV6-5 ASSQTGISGNTIY
- 12 TRBV2 ASRGPWLGGEQF
few 12 TRBV7-9 ASRYDRVNTEAF
- 13 TRBV7-9 ASTPTSGISYEQY
- 14 TRBV6-1 ASSEPGQGGGGELF
- 13 TRBV27 ASTLSGLAGEEQF
- 13 TRBV7-9 ASSETGGSNQPQH
- 12 TRBV2 ASIKLAGYNEQF